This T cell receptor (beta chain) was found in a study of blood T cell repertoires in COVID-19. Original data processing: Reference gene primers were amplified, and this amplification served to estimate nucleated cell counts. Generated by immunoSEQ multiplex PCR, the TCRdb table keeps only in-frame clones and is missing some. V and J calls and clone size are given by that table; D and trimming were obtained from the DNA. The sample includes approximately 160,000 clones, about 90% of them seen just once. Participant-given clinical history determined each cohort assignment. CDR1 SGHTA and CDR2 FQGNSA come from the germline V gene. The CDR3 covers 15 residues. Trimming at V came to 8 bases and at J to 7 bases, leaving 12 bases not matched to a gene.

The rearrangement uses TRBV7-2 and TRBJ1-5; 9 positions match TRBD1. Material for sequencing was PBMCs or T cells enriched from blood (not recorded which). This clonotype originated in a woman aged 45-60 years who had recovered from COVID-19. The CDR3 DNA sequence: TGTGCCAGCGCCTCCGAACAGGGGGCAAGACAGCCCCAGCATTTT. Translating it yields CASASEQGARQPQHF.